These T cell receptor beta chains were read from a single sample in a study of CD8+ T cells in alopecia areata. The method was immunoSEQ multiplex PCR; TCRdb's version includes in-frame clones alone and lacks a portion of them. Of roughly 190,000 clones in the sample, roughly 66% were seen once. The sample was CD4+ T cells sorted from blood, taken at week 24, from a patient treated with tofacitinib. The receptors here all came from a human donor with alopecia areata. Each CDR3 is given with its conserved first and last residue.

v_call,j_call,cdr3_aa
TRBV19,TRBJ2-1,CASSMDRAREQFF
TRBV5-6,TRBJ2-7,CASSLMGQLQYF
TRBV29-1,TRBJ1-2,CSVEEGYGYTF
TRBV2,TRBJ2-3,CSDRANTSGDTQYF
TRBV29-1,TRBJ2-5,CSVGRDRGETQYF
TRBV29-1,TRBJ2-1,CSPRSGGPGEQFF
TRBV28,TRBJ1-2,CATPTGYGYTF
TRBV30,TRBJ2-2,CAWSLRIGELFF
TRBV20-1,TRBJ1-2,CSAGTDYGYTF
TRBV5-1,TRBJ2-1,CASSSGTGVMVTYNEQFF
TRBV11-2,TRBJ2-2,CASSLATGDGELFF
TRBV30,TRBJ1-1,CAWSRQGTHTEAFF
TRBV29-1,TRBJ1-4,CSGWDRVDEKLFF
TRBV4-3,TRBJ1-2,CASSQEVQGYGYTF